What follows are 9 T cell receptor beta chains derived from one specimen sequenced in a study of CD8 T cells in Susac syndrome. Reverse transcription used roughly 0.45 to 1 ug RNA and random hexamers. TCRdb recomputed calls from the immunoSEQ multiplex PCR reads with MiXCR, one row per CDR3 protein. The sample has some 110,000 distinct CDR3 sequences, around 96% seen once. The specimen was CD4+ T cells from PBMCs. These receptors all stem from a human donor in good health.

V is TRBV27 and J is TRBJ1-2; 10 positions agree with TRBD1. The J segment lost 3 bases and the V segment lost 0 bases, leaving 4 bases of the junction unmatched. This CDR3 is built from 16 residues. The V gene's germline CDR1 is MNHEY and CDR2 SMNVEV (reference sequence). As DNA, the CDR3 is TGTGCCAGCAGTTTATCAGGACAGGGGGGGTACTATGGCTACACCTTC. As protein: CASSLSGQGGYYGYTF.

The CDR3 sequence: CASSQGQGKNEKLFF. The DNA of the CDR3 is TGTGCCAGCAGTCAAGGACAGGGGAAAAATGAAAAACTGTTTTTT. This sequence joins TRBV6-5 and TRBJ1-4, with 9 bases fitting TRBD1. Germline-derived CDR1 and CDR2 are MNHEY and SVGAGI. Trimming took 5 bases from V and 5 from J; bases not matched to a gene: 6. The CDR3 contains 15 residues.

V is TRBV27 and J is TRBJ2-5; 7 bases are shared with TRBD1. Germline trimming cut 7 bases from V and 4 bases from J; bases unmatched to any gene: 18. CDR1 is MNHEY, CDR2 SMNVEV, per germline (reference sequence). There are 17 residues in the CDR3. The CDR3 sequence: CASIPRRGLAGGETQYF. DNA of the CDR3: TGTGCCAGCATTCCACGAAGGGGGCTGGCAGGGGGAGAGACCCAGTACTTC.

The V and J genes are TRBV28 and TRBJ2-7; TRBD2 aligns across 9 bases. The CDR3 runs 13 residues. Germline V gene lookup returns CDR1 MDHEN and CDR2 SYDVKM. V gave up 7 bases and J gave up 2 bases; unmatched junction bases: 3. CDR3: CASISGRAYEQYF. Written as DNA, the CDR3 is TGTGCCAGCATTAGCGGGAGAGCCTACGAGCAGTACTTC.

The J gene is TRBJ1-2, the V gene TRBV6-2 or TRBV6-3; D uncertain. V was pared by 0 bases and J by 6 bases, with 17 bases between. This CDR3 is built from 16 residues. Germline CDR1 and CDR2: MNHEY and SVGEGT. CDR3: CASSYSTQTLNDGYTF. The DNA of the CDR3 is TGTGCCAGCAGTTACTCGACACAGACTTTGAATGATGGCTACACCTTC.

This rearrangement joins TRBV20-1 to TRBJ1-1, with a possible D match to TRBD1 (5 bases). The CDR3 sequence is 13 residues long. V was trimmed by 0 bases and J by 5 bases, leaving 10 bases between them. CDR1 and CDR2 (germline): DFQATT, SNEGSKA (reference sequence). The CDR3 sequence: CSARDTRGTEAFF. Written as DNA, the CDR3 is TGCAGTGCTAGAGATACGAGGGGAACTGAAGCTTTCTTT.

This clonotype has just one count. V is TRBV15 and J is TRBJ2-5; D may be TRBD1 (5 bases). Germline CDR1 LNHNV, CDR2 YYDKDF (reference sequence). V gave up 5 bases and J gave up 1 base, with 8 bases separating them. The CDR3 is 13 amino acids. CDR3 DNA: TGTGCCACCAGCCCAGGGCCCCAAGAGACCCAGTACTTC. Its translation is CATSPGPQETQYF.

The chain links TRBV3-1 to TRBJ1-4; D is ambiguous. The CDR3 has 15 amino acids. V was trimmed by 1 base and J by 10 bases, leaving 16 bases between them. Germline assignment: CDR1 LGHDT and CDR2 YNNKEL (reference sequence). CDR3 nucleotides: TGTGCCAGCAGCCAAGGAGGAACGGAGAGCGGAAAACTGTTTTTT. Its translation is CASSQGGTESGKLFF.

The chain is built from TRBV5-1 and TRBJ1-1; 8 nucleotides line up with TRBD1. CDR3 length equals 15 residues. V trimming: 3 bases; J trimming: 1 base; junction bases outside the gene matches: 5. CDR1 and CDR2 (germline): SGHRS, YFSETQ. CDR3 nucleotides: TGCGCCAGCAGCTCCGAGACAGGGGCGAACACTGAAGCTTTCTTT. Its protein is CASSSETGANTEAFF.